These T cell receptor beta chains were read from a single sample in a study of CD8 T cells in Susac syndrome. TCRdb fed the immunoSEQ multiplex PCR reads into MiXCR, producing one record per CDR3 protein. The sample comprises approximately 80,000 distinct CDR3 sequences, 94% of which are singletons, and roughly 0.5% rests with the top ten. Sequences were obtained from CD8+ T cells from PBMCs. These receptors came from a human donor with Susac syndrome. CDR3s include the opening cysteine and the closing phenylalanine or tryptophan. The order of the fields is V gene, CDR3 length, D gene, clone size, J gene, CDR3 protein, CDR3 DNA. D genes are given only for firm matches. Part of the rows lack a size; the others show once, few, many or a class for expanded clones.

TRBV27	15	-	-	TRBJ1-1	CASSPGTGGSTEAFF	TGTGCCAGCAGTCCCGGGACGGGGGGCAGCACTGAAGCTTTCTTT
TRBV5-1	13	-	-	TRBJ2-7	CASSLLRADEQYF	TGCGCCAGCAGCTTGTTGAGGGCAGACGAGCAGTACTTC
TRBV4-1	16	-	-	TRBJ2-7	CASSQVPTGSSYEQYF	TGCGCCAGCAGCCAAGTCCCCACTGGGAGCTCCTACGAGCAGTACTTC
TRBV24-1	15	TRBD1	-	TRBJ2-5	CATSAWDRGEETQYF	TGTGCCACCAGTGCATGGGACAGGGGAGAAGAGACCCAGTACTTC
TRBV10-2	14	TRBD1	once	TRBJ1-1	CASSEGTGNTEAFF	TGCGCCAGCAGTGAGGGGACAGGGAACACTGAAGCTTTCTTT
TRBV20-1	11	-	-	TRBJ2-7	CSAFEGIVKYF	TGCAGTGCGTTTGAGGGGATCGTTAAGTACTTC
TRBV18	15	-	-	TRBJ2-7	CASSVRDGESYEQYF	TGTGCCAGCTCAGTCCGGGACGGGGAATCCTACGAGCAGTACTTC
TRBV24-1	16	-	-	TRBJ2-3	CATSDPKRVDGDTQYF	TGTGCCACCAGTGATCCGAAGAGGGTAGACGGGGATACGCAGTATTTT
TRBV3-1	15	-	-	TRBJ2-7	CASSQRGRVDYEQYF	TGTGCCAGCAGCCAGCGAGGAAGGGTCGACTACGAGCAGTACTTC
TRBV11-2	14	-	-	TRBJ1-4	CASSPRDWREKLFF	TGTGCCAGCAGCCCCAGGGATTGGAGGGAAAAACTGTTTTTT
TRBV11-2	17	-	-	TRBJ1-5	CASSLGGQTYSNQPQHF	TGTGCCAGCAGCTTAGGGGGGCAGACTTATAGCAATCAGCCCCAGCATTTT
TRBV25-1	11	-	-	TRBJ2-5	CASSDEETQYF	TGTGCCAGCAGTGACGAAGAGACCCAGTACTTC
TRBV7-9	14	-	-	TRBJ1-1	CASSSRDMNTEAFF	TGTGCCAGCAGCTCCAGGGACATGAACACTGAAGCTTTCTTT
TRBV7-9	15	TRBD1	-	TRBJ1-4	CASSSPGQADEKLFF	TGTGCCAGCAGCTCACCGGGACAGGCGGATGAAAAACTGTTTTTT
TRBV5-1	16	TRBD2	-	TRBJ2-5	CASSLRLAGAQETQYF	TGCGCCAGCAGCTTAAGACTAGCGGGGGCCCAAGAGACCCAGTACTTC
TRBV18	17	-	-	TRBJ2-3	CASSPPVGGKGTDTQYF	TGTGCCAGCTCACCACCCGTCGGGGGCAAGGGCACAGATACGCAGTATTTT
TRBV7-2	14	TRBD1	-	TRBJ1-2	CASRRGGGTYGYTF	TGTGCCAGCAGACGAGGGGGCGGGACCTATGGCTACACCTTC
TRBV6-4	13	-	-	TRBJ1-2	CASSGPRGWGYTF	TGTGCCAGCAGTGGCCCCAGGGGTTGGGGCTACACCTTC
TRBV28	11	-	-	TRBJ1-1	CASSTGREAFF	TGTGCCAGCAGTACGGGCAGGGAAGCTTTCTTT
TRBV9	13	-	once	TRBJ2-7	CASSVGGNYEQYF	TGTGCCAGCAGCGTAGGGGGAAACTACGAGCAGTACTTC
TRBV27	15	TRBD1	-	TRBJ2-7	CASSLPGQGRAEQYF	TGTGCCAGCAGTTTACCGGGACAGGGGAGGGCCGAGCAGTACTTC
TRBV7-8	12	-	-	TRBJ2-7	CASSLRRNEQYF	TGTGCCAGCAGCTTAAGAAGAAACGAGCAGTACTTC
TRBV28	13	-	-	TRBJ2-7	CASSFVGKDEQYF	TGTGCCAGCAGTTTTGTGGGTAAGGACGAGCAGTACTTC
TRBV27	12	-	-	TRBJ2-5	CASTLLQETQYF	TGTGCCAGCACCCTCCTACAAGAGACCCAGTACTTC
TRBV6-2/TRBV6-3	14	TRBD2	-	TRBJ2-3	CASRPGLRTDTQYF	TGTGCCAGCAGGCCGGGACTACGAACAGATACGCAGTATTTT
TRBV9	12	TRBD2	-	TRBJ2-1	CAGEGPYNEQFF	TGTGCCGGGGAGGGACCATACAATGAGCAGTTCTTC
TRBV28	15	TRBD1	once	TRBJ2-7	CASSPGTGGAYEQYF	TGTGCCAGCAGTCCGGGGACAGGGGGGGCCTACGAGCAGTACTTC
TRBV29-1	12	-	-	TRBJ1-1	CSVDRGDTEAFF	TGCAGCGTTGATAGGGGGGACACTGAAGCTTTCTTT
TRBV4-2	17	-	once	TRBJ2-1	CASSQEAGGRSYNEQFF	TGTGCCAGCAGCCAAGAGGCCGGGGGGCGGTCTTACAATGAGCAGTTCTTC
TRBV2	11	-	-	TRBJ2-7	CASTDDYEQYF	TGTGCCAGCACGGACGACTACGAGCAGTACTTC
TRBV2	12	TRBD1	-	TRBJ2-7	CASSYRGGEQYF	TGTGCCAGCAGCTACAGGGGCGGCGAGCAGTACTTC
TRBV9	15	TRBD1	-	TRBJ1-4	CASSGQGGVQEKLFF	TGTGCCAGCAGCGGTCAGGGGGGAGTCCAGGAAAAACTGTTTTTT
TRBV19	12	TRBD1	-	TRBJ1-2	CASNGGGDGYTF	TGTGCCAGTAATGGAGGGGGCGATGGCTACACCTTC
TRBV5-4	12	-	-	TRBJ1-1	CASSLARTEAFF	TGTGCCAGCAGCTTAGCCCGGACTGAAGCTTTCTTT
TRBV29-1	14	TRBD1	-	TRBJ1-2	CSVEEQGAGYGYTF	TGCAGCGTTGAGGAACAGGGGGCAGGCTATGGCTACACCTTC
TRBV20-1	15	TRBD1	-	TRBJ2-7	CSARPGTGLSYEQYF	TGCAGTGCTAGGCCGGGGACAGGGTTGTCCTACGAGCAGTACTTC
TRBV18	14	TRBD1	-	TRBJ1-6	CASIRQGGNSPLHF	TGTGCCAGCATCAGACAGGGGGGCAATTCACCCCTCCACTTT
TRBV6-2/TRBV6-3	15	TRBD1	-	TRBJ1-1	CASSYSGQGATEAFF	TGTGCCAGCAGTTACTCGGGACAGGGGGCAACTGAAGCTTTCTTT
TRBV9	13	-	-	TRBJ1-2	CASSVGGYYGYTF	TGTGCCAGCAGCGTAGGGGGGTACTATGGCTACACCTTC
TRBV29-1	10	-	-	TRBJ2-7	CSVGGNEQYF	TGCAGCGTTGGCGGCAACGAGCAGTACTTC
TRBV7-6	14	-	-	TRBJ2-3	CASTPWGGTDTQYF	TGTGCCAGCACCCCCTGGGGTGGCACAGATACGCAGTATTTT
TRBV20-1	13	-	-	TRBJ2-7	CSARGTASYEQYF	TGCAGTGCTAGGGGGACTGCCTCCTACGAGCAGTACTTC
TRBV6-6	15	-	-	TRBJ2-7	CASTPFLDFSYEQYF	TGTGCCAGCACCCCTTTCCTCGACTTTTCCTACGAGCAGTACTTC
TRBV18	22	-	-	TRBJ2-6	CASSPPTGRVGAVLAGANVLTF	TGTGCCAGCTCACCACCTACCGGACGGGTAGGGGCCGTATTAGCTGGGGCCAACGTCCTGACTTTC